This T cell receptor (beta chain) was profiled in a study of blood T cell repertoires in COVID-19. This CDR3 contains 15 residues. The V end was cut by 2 bases, the J end by 2 bases, with 13 bases between. Germline V gives CDR1 LGHNA, CDR2 YNFKEQ. TCRdb's copy holds only in-frame clones and misses some; the assay was immunoSEQ multiplex PCR. The sample holds 150,000 to 180,000 clones; over 70% are singletons and the top ten take approximately 0.5%. This TCR came from a man aged 60-69 years with acute or convalescent COVID-19. This chain connects TRBV4-2 to TRBJ2-7; D call uncertain. Sequencing was carried out using peripheral blood. CDR3 in amino acids: CASSQTPGPTYEQYF. In DNA form, the CDR3 reads TGTGCCAGCAGCCAAACACCGGGTCCTACCTACGAGCAGTACTTC.